This T cell receptor (beta chain) stems from a study of early stage breast cancer tumors. Notes on the study in general: Chain pairing and CD4, CD8 or FOXP3 expression were not captured.

Regarding this clone: The antigen is not known.

The length of the CDR3 is 14 residues. V lost 3 bases and J lost 7; bases outside the gene matches: 4. Germline assignment: CDR1 MGHRA and CDR2 YSYEKL. Sequencing used immunoSEQ multiplex PCR; TCRdb keeps in-frame clones, though not all of them. The sample yields approximately 30,000 clones, 75% to 85% seen once. The sample was blood. The chain has TRBV4-1 and TRBJ1-1, with 11 positions matching TRBD1. The receptor's source is a person aged 55 to 75 with breast cancer. The CDR3 spells CASSHGQGAGEAFF. DNA of the CDR3: TGCGCCAGCAGCCACGGACAGGGGGCCGGTGAAGCTTTCTTT.